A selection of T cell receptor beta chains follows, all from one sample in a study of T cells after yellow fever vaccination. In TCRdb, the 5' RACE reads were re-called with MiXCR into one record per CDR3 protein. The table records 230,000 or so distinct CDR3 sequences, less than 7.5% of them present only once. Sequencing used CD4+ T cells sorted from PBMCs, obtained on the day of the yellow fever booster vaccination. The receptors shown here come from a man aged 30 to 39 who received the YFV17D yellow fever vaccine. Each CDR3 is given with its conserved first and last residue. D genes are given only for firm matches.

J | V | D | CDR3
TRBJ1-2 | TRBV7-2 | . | CASSLASENYGYTF
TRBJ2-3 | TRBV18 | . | CASSRNRDSLAEIDF
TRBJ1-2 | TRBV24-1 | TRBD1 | CATSEATGIGGYTF
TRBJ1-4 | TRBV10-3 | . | CAISETRETRAPNEKLFF
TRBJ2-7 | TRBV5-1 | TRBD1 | CASSPSAQGVEYEQYF
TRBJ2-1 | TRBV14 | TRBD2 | CASSQDLRTSGSNEQFF
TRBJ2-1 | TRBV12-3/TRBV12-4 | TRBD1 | CASSLRTGTYNEQFF
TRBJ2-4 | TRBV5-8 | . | CASSLGGSKNIQYF
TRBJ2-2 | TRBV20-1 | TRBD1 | CSAPDRAGELFF
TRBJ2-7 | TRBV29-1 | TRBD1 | CSASGTGVYEQYF
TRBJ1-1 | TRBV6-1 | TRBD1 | CASREIGQGAVYTEAFF
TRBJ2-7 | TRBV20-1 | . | CSATGPYEQYF
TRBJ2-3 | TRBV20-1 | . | CSASAEYTDTQYF
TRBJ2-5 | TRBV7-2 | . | CASSLNGGETQYF
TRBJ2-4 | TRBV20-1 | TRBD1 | CSARDRAWPENIQYF
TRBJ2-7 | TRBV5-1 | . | CASSLTSTPYEQYF
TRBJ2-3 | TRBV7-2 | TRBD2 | CASSGLAGGPDTQYF
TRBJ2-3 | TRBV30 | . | CAWSLWSSTDTQYF
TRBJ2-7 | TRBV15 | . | CNEKGGRCNEQYF
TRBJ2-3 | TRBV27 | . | CATHGNGGLDTQYF
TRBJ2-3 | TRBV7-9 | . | CASSLLRGGSTDTQYF
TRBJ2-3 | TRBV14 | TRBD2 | CASSPSRPGLADTQYF
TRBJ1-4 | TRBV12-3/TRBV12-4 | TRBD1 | CASTTWGRGRGKLFF
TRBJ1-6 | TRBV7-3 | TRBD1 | CASSKTGLDSPLHF
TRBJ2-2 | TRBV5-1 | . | CASSLVPTLNTGELFF
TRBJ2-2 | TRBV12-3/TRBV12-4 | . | CASSFDSGELFF
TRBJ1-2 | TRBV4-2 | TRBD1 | CASSQDEGTAHYGYTF
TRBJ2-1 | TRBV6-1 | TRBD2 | CASGEKSGRYNEQFF
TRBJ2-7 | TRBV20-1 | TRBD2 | CSALATSGGGEQYF
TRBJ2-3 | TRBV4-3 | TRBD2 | CASSQDIREGLSDTQYF
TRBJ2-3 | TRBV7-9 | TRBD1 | CASSLGTGLLGPDTQYF
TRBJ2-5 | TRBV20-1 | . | CSAPHGKETQYF
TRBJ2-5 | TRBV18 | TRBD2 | CASSPLAGDGTQYF
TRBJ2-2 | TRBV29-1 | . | CSVTFQNTGELFF
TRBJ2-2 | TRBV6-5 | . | CASSYSGTNTGELFF
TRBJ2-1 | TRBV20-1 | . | CSADRGRGVLNEQFF
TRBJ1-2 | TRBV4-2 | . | CASSQDQAPGYTF
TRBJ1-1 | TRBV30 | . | CAWRRVYTEAFF
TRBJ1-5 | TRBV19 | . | CASSTGVSRAQPQHF
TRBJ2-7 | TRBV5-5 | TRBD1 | CASSPTGKDEYEQYF
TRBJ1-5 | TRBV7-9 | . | CASSYSSNQPQHF
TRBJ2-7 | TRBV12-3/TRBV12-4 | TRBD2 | CASSPGTRFYEQYF
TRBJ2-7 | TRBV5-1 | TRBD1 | CASSLRTGGEQYF
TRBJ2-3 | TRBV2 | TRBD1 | CASKLDRDSTDTQYF
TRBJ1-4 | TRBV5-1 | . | CASSLEANEKLFF
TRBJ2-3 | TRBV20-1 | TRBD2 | CSALTSGYTDTQYF
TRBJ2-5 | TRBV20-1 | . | CSAPTPGWRQETQYF
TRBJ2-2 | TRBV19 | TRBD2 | CASSWGGRELFF
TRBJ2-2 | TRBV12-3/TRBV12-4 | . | CASSLKQTGELFF
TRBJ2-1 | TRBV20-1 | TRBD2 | CSARERTSGRFEQFF